The present T cell receptor beta chain was sequenced within a study of shared clonotypes between healthy human individuals. Study background: Three plates were used per donor for CD4 naive, three for CD4 memory, two for CD8 naive and one for CD8 memory. Study-wide results and limits: Clonotype sharing among donors, it was expected, would be affected by sequencing depth.

Notes on this clone: Its antigen is not identified.

Sequencing was at deep level. The repertoire was sequenced with immunoSEQ multiplex PCR; TCRdb's copy has only in-frame clones and lacks some. The table includes over a million clones, roughly 95% detected once. Subsets obtained from CD4+ cells comprised CD45RA+ naive and CD45RA-negative memory cells. The CDR3 is made up of 14 amino acids. Per the germline V gene, CDR1 is SGHVS and CDR2 is FQNEAQ. V was trimmed by 2 bases and J by 0 bases, leaving 8 bases between them. This chain connects TRBV7-8 to TRBJ2-7; D remains ambiguous. This TCR was sampled from a man aged 25 to 40 in good health. Source material: naive CD4+ T cells sorted from blood. Subset reported: CD45RA+ positively selected. DNA of the CDR3: TGTGCCAGCAGCTTACTGGGGAACTCCTACGAGCAGTACTTC. Translation gives CASSLLGNSYEQYF.